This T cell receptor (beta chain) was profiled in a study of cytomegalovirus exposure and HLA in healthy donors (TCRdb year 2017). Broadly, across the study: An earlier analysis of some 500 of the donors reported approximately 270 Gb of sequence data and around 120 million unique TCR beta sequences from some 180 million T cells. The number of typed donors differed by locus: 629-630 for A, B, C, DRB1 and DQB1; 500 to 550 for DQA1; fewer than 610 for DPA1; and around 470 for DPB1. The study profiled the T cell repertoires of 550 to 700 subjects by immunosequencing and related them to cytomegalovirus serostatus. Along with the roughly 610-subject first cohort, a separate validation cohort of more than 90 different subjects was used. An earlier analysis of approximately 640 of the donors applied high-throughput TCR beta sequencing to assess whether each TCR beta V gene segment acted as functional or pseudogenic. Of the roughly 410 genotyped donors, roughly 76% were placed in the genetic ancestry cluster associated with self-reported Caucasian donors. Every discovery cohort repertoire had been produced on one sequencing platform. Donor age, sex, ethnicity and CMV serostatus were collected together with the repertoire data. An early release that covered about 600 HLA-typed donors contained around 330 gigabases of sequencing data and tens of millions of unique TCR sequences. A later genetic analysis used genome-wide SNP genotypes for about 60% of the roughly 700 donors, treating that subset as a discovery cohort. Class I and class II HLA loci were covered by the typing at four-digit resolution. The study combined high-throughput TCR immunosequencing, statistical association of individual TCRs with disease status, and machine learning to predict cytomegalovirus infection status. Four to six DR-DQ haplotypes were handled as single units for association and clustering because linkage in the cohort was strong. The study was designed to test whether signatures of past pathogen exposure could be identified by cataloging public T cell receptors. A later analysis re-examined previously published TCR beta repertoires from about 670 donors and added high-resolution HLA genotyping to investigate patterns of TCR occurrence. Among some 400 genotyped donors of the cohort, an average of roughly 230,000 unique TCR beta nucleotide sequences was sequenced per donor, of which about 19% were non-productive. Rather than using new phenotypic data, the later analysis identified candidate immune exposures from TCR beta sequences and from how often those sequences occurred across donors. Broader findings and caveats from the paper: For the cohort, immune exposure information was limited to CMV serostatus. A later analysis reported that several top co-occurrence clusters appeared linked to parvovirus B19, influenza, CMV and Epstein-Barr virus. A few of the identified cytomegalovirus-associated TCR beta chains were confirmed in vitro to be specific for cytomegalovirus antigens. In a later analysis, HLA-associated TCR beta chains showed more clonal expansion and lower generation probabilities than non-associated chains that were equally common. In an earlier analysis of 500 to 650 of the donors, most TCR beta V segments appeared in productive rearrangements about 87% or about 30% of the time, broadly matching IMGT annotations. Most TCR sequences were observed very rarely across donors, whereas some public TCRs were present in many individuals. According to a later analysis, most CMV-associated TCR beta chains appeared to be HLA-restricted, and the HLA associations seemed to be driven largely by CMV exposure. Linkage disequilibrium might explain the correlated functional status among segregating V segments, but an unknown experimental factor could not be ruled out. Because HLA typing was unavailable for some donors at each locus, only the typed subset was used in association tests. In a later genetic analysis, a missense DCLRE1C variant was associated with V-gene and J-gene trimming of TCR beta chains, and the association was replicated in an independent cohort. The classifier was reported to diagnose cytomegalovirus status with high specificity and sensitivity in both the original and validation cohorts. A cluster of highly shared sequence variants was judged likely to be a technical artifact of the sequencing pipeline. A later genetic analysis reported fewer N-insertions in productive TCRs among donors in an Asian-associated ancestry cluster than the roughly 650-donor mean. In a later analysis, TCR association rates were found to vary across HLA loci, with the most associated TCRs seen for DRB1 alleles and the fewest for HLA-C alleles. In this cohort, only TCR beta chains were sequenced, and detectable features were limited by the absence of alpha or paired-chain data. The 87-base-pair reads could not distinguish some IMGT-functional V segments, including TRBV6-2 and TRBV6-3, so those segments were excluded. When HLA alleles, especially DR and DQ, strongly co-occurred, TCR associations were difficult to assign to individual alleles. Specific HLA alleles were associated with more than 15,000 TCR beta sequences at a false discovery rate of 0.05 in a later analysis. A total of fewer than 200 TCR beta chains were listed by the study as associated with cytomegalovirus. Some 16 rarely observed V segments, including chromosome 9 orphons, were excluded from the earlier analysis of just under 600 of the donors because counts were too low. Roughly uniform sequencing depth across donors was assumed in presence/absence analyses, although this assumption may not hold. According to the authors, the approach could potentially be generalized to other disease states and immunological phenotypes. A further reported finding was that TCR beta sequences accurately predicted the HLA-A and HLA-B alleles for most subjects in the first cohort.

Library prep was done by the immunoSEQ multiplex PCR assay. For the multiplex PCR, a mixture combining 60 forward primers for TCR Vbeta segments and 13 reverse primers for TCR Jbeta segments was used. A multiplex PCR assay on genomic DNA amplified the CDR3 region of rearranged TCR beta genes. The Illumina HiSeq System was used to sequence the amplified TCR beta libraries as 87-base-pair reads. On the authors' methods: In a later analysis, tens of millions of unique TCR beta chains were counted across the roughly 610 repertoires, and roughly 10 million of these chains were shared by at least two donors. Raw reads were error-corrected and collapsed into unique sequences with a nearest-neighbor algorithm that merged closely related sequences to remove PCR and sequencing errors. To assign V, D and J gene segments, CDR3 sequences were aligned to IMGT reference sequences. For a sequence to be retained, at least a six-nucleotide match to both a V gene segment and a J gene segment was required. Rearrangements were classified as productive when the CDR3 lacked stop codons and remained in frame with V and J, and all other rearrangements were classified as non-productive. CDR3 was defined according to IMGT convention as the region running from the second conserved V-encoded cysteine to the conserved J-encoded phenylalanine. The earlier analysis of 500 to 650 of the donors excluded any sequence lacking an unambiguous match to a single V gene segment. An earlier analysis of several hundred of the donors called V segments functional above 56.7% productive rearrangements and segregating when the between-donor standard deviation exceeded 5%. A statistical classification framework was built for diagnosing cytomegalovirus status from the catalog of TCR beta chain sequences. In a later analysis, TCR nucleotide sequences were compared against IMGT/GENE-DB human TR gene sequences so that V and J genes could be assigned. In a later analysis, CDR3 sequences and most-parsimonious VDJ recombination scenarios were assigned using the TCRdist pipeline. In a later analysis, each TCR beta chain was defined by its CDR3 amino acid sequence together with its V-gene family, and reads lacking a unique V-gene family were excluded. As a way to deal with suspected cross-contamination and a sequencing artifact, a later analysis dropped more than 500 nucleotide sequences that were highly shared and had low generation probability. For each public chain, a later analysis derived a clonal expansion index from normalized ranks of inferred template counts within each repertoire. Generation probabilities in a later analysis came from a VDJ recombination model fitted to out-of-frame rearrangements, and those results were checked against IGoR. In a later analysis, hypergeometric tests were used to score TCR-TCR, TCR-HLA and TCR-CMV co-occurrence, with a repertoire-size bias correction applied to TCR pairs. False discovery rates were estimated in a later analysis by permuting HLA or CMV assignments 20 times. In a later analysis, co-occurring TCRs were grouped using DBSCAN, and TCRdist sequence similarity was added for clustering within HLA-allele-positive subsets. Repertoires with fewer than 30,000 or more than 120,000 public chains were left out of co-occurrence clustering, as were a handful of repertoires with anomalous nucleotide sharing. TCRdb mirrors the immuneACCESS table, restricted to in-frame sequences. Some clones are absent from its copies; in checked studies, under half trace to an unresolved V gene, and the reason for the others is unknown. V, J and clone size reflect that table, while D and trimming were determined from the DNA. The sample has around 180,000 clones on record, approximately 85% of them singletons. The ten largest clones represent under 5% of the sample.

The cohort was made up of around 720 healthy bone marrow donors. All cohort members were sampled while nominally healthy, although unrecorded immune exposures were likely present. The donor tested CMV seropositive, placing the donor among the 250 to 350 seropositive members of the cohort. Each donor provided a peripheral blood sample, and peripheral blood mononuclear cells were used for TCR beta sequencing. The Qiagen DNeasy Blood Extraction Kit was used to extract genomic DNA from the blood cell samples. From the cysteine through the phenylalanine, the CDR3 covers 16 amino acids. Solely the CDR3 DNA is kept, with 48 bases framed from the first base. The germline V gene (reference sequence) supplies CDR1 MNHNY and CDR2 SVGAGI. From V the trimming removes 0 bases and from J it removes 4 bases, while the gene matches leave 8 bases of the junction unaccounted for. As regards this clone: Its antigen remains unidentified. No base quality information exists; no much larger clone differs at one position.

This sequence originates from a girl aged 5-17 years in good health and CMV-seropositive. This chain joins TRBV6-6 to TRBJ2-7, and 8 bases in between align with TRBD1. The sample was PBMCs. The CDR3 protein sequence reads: CASSYSAQGGPYEQYF. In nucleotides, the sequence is TGTGCCAGCAGTTACTCGGCACAGGGGGGACCATACGAGCAGTACTTC.